This record covers a single T cell receptor beta chain. What it binds is not known. CDR1 ENHRY and CDR2 SYGVKD come from the germline V gene. This CDR3 has 18 amino acids. J gave up 2 bases and V 7 bases, and 16 bases lay outside the gene matches. PCR used 60 Vbeta primers and 13 Jbeta primers. Here immunoSEQ multiplex PCR was the method, and the copy in TCRdb shows in-frame clones only, minus some. In the table there are some 150,000 clones, around 73% of which are singletons. The sample originates from a study of cytomegalovirus exposure and HLA in healthy donors. General study findings and limits: In vitro, three CMV-associated chains proved specific for CMV antigens. In a later analysis, specific HLA alleles were associated with some 16,000 TCR beta sequences at a 0.05 false discovery rate.

This clonotype originated in a human donor in good health. The V gene is TRBV10-3, the J gene TRBJ2-7; TRBD2 matches 11 bases. Sequencing was performed on PBMCs. The CDR3 coding sequence is TGTGCCATCAAATCGACCGGGACTAGCGGCCTCCCAACCTACGAGCAGTACTTC. Translating gives CAIKSTGTSGLPTYEQYF.